Described below is a single T cell receptor beta chain sequence and its context. Its antigen is as yet unknown. This entry belongs to a study of vaccination and CD4 T cells after COVID-19. The treatment denotes: roughly ten-day PBMC culture with coronavirus spike peptide pools or control peptides (ViraFEST assay). The Oncomine TCR Beta short-read assay sequenced DNA from cultured CD4+ T cells. Using its own MiXCR run on the PCR reads, TCRdb lists one record per CDR3 protein. The table lists about 19,000 distinct CDR3 sequences, 45% to 70% of them singletons. This TCR came from a human donor who had recovered from COVID-19. Specimen: CD4+ T cells from blood, cultured in vitro.

The CDR3 coding sequence is TGCAGTGCTAGGGACGGGGGGGCCTTCACAGATACGCAGTATTTT. It is translated as CSARDGGAFTDTQYF. The chain couples TRBV20-1 to TRBJ2-3; 8 bases are shared with TRBD2. The germline V gene encodes CDR1 DFQATT and CDR2 SNEGSKA (reference sequence). The CDR3 consists of 15 residues. With V trimmed by 3 bases and J by 2 bases, 7 bases remained unmatched.